This TCR beta chain was documented in a study of shared clonotypes between healthy human individuals. Findings and caveats of the study: The genetic and exposure-history diversity represented was limited by few donors.

CD45RO negativity and positive selection for CCR7 defined naive CD8 cells, a population that excluded terminally differentiated effector memory CD45RA+ cells. A word on this clone: Antigen unknown.

Only in-frame clones appear in the TCRdb table, and some are missing; sequencing was by immunoSEQ multiplex PCR. This sample has approximately 600,000 clones, with 85% to 95% found just once. Germline CDR1 and CDR2: MDHEN and SYDVKM. This CDR3 comprises 15 residues. V was clipped by 9 bases and J by 1 base; unmatched bases: 12. The J gene is TRBJ2-7, the V gene TRBV28; 7 bases agree with TRBD2. Sequences were obtained from naive CD8+ T cells sorted from blood. The receptor's source is a woman in her 30s in good health. This CDR3 is CASRIGPGGSYEQYF. The CDR3 nucleotides are TGTGCCAGTAGGATCGGGCCGGGGGGTTCCTACGAGCAGTACTTC.